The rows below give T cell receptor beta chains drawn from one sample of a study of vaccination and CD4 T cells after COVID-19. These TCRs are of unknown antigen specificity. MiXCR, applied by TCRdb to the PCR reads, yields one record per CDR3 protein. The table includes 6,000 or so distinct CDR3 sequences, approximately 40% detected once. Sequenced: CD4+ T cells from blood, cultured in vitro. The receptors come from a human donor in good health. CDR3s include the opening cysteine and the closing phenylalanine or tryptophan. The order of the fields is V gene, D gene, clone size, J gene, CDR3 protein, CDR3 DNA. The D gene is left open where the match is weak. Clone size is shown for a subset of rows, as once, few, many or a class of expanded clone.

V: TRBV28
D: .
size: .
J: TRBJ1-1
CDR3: CASSPHTEAFF
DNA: TGTGCCAGCAGTCCGCATACTGAAGCTTTCTTT

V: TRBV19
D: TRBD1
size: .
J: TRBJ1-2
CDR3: CASSKGTALNYGYTF
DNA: TGTGCCAGTAGTAAAGGGACAGCACTAAACTATGGCTACACCTTC

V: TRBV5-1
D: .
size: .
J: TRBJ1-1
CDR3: CASSFSGRRVTEAFF
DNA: TGCGCCAGCAGCTTTTCGGGGCGGAGGGTCACTGAAGCTTTCTTT

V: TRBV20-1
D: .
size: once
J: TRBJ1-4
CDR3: CSAKDGYEKLFF
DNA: TGCAGTGCTAAGGACGGCTATGAAAAACTGTTTTTT

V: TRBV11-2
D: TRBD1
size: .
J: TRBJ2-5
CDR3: CASSPGTVETQYF
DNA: TGTGCCAGCAGCCCCGGGACAGTAGAGACCCAGTACTTC

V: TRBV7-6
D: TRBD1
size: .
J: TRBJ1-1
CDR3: CASSLYVGQGDTEAFF
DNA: TGTGCCAGCAGCTTATATGTCGGACAGGGAGACACTGAAGCTTTCTTT

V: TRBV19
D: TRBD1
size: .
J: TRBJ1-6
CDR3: CASSSAGGVDSPLHF
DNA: TGTGCCAGTAGTAGCGCAGGGGGCGTCGATTCACCCCTCCACTTT

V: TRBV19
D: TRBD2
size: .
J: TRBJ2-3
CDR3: CASSMGAGLNTDTQYF
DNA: TGTGCCAGTAGTATGGGAGCGGGACTAAACACAGATACGCAGTATTTT

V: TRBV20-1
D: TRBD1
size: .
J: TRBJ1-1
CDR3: CSASFGQATEAFF
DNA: TGCAGTGCTAGCTTCGGACAGGCAACTGAAGCTTTCTTT

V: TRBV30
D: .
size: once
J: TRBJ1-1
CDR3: CAFAGGNTEAFF
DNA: TGTGCCTTCGCCGGGGGGAACACTGAAGCTTTCTTT

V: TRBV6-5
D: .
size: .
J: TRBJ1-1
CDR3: CASSYEAGREAFF
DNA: TGTGCCAGCAGTTACGAGGCAGGGCGGGAAGCTTTCTTT

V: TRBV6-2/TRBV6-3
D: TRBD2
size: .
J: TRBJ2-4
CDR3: CASSSGVGGIQYF
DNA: TGTGCCAGCAGTTCGGGGGTGGGAGGGATTCAGTACTTC

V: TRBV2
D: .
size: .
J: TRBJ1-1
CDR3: CASSELDFEAFF
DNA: TGTGCCAGCAGTGAATTGGACTTTGAAGCTTTCTTT

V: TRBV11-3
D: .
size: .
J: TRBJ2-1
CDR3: CARNIQRLIYNEQFF
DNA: TGTGCCAGGAACATACAGAGGCTTATCTACAATGAGCAGTTCTTC

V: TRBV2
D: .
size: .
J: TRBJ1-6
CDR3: CASYGDSPLHF
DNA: TGTGCCAGCTACGGGGATTCACCCCTCCACTTT

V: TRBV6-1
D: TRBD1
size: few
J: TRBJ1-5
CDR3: CVTGPSQPQHF
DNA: TGTGTGACAGGGCCCAGTCAGCCCCAGCATTTT

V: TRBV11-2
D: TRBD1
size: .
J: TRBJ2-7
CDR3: CASSSYRGPYEQYF
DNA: TGTGCCAGCAGCTCATACAGGGGCCCCTACGAGCAGTACTTC

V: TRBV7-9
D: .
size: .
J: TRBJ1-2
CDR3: CASSSFSDTRRGYTF
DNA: TGTGCCAGCAGCTCCTTTTCCGACACCCGGCGAGGCTACACCTTC

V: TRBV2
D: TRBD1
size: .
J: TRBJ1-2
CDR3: CATRTGGSYGYTF
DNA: TGTGCCACAAGGACAGGGGGTAGCTATGGCTACACCTTC

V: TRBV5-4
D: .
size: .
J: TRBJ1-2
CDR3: CASSHGGANYGYTF
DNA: TGTGCCAGCAGCCACGGGGGGGCAAACTATGGCTACACCTTC

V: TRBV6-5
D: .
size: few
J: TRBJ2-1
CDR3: CASSYSVNIDNEQFF
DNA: TGTGCCAGCAGTTACTCGGTCAATATCGACAATGAGCAGTTCTTC

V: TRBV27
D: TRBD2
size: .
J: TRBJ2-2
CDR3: CASSPGTSGTGELFF
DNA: TGTGCCAGCAGCCCCGGGACTAGCGGGACCGGGGAGCTGTTTTTT

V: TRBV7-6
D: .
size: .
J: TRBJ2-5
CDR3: CASSLNQETQYF
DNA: TGTGCCAGCAGCTTAAACCAAGAGACCCAGTACTTC

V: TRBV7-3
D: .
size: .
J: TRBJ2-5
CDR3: CASSLNSPQMGETQYF
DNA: TGTGCCAGCAGCTTAAACTCCCCGCAGATGGGAGAGACCCAGTACTTC

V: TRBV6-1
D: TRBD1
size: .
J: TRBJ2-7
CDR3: CASSEIEGAHEQYF
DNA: TGTGCCAGCAGTGAGATAGAGGGGGCCCACGAGCAGTACTTC

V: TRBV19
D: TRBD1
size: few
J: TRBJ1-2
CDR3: CASSTTGGNYGYTF
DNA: TGTGCCAGTAGTACAACAGGGGGGAACTATGGCTACACCTTC

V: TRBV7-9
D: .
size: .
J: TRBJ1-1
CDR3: CASTPRGRTENTEAFF
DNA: TGTGCCAGCACCCCCCGGGGGAGGACAGAAAACACTGAAGCTTTCTTT

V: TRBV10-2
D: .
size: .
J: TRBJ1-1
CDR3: CASSLRQSLNTEAFF
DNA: TGCGCCAGCAGTTTACGACAGTCTTTGAACACTGAAGCTTTCTTT

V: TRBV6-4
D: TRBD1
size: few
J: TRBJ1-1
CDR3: CASSEGDRGQAFF
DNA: TGTGCCAGCAGTGAGGGGGACAGGGGGCAAGCTTTCTTT

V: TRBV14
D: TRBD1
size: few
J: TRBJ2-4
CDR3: CASSQGTGNIQYF
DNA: TGTGCCAGCAGCCAGGGGACAGGGAACATTCAGTACTTC

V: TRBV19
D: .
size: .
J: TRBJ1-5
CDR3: CASSDQGGQPQHF
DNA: TGTGCCAGTAGTGACCAAGGCGGACAGCCCCAGCATTTT

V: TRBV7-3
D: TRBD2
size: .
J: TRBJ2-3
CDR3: CASTSLQRGPSDTQYF
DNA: TGTGCCAGCACTTCCCTACAGCGGGGGCCCTCAGATACGCAGTATTTT

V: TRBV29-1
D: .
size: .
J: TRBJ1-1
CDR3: CSCEQPLLGEAFF
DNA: TGCAGCTGCGAACAGCCACTCCTGGGTGAAGCTTTCTTT

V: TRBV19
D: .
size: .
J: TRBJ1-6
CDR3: CASEASRIGYNSPLHF
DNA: TGTGCCAGTGAGGCCTCGAGAATAGGGTATAATTCACCCCTCCACTTT

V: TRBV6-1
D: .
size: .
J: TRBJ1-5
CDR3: CASRSGSYSNQPQHF
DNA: TGTGCCAGTAGATCAGGCTCTTATAGCAATCAGCCCCAGCATTTT

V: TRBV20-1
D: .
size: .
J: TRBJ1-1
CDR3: CSASPKERANTEAFF
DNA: TGCAGTGCTAGCCCCAAAGAGAGGGCGAACACTGAAGCTTTCTTT

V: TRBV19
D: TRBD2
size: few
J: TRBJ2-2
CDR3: CASSTPLAGGYTGELFF
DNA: TGTGCCAGTAGTACCCCACTAGCGGGGGGGTACACCGGGGAGCTGTTTTTT

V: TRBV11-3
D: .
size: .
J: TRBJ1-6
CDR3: CASSKNREAPLHF
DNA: TGTGCCAGCAGCAAGAACAGGGAGGCACCCCTCCACTTT

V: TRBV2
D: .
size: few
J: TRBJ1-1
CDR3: CAAQTGWATEAFF
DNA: TGTGCCGCCCAGACGGGATGGGCCACTGAAGCTTTCTTT

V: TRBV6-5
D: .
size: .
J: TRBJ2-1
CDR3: CASSYSWGPYNEQFF
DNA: TGTGCCAGCAGTTACTCATGGGGACCCTACAATGAGCAGTTCTTC

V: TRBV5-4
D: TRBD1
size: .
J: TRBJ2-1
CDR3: CASSTTGGRDNEQFF
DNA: TGTGCCAGCAGCACCACAGGGGGTAGAGACAATGAGCAGTTCTTC

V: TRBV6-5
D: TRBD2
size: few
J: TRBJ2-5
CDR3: CASSYGLAQETQYF
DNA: TGTGCCAGCAGTTACGGACTAGCCCAAGAGACCCAGTACTTC

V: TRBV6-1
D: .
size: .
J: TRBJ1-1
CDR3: CASSGSTANTEAFF
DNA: TGTGCCAGCAGTGGTTCGACAGCGAACACTGAAGCTTTCTTT

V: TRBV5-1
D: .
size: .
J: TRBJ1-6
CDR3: CASSLEEGSPLHF
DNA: TGCGCCAGCAGCTTGGAGGAAGGTTCACCCCTCCACTTT

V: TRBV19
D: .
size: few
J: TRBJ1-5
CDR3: CASSILGLNNQPQHF
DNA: TGTGCCAGTAGTATTTTGGGATTGAACAATCAGCCCCAGCATTTT

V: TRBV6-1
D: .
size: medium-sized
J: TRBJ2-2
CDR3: CASLTPGTGELFF
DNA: TGTGCCAGCCTTACCCCCGGGACCGGGGAGCTGTTTTTT

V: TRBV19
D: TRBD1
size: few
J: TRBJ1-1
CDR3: CASRGQGEGNTEAFF
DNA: TGTGCCAGTAGGGGACAGGGAGAGGGGAACACTGAAGCTTTCTTT

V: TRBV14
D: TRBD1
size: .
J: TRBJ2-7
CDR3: CASSLRRQGWYEQYF
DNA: TGTGCCAGCAGCCTTCGTCGACAGGGCTGGTACGAGCAGTACTTC

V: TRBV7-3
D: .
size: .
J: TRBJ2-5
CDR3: CASSRTPGYQETQYF
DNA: TGTGCCAGCAGCCGGACGCCCGGGTACCAAGAGACCCAGTACTTC

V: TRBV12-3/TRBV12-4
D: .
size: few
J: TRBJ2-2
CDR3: CASSQVAAPTGELFF
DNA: TGTGCCAGCAGCCAGGTCGCTGCTCCAACCGGGGAGCTGTTTTTT

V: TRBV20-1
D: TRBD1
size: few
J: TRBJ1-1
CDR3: CSARGRQGGRAFF
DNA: TGCAGTGCCCGGGGGCGACAGGGGGGCAGAGCTTTCTTT

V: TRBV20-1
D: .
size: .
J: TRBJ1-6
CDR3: CSARQRDSPLHF
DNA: TGCAGTGCTAGACAAAGGGATTCACCCCTCCACTTT

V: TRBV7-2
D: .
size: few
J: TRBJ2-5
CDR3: CASSLQETQYF
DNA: TGTGCCAGCAGCTTGCAAGAGACCCAGTACTTC

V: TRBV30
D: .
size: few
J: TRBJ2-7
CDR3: CAWSVRLRSYEQYF
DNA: TGTGCCTGGAGTGTACGACTGCGCTCCTACGAGCAGTACTTC

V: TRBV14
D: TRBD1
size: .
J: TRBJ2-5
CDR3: CASSRTGTGGTQYF
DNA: TGTGCCAGCAGCCGCACCGGGACAGGGGGGACCCAGTACTTC

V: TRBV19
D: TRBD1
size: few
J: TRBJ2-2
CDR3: CASSVLTGAAGELFF
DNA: TGTGCCAGTAGTGTGCTTACAGGGGCGGCCGGGGAGCTGTTTTTT

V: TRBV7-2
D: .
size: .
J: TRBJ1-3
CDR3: CASSLGGNTIYF
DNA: TGTGCCAGCAGCTTAGGGGGCAACACCATATATTTT